The T cell receptor (beta chain) described here comes from a study of shared clonotypes between healthy human individuals. Study at large: Each donor's CD8 memory used one plate, CD8 naive two, each CD4 subset three.

It was across several immunoSEQ plates that each subset's genomic DNA was evenly split. Clones were sequenced by immunoSEQ multiplex PCR, and TCRdb holds only the in-frame ones, with some missing. Among just over 2,000,000 clones listed, approximately 95% were seen once. V shed 0 bases and J shed 10 bases, with 13 bases lying between them. The germline gives CDR1 LNHDA, CDR2 SQIVND (reference sequence). This CDR3 spans 13 amino acids. Naive CD8 cells were CD45RO-negative, positively selected for CCR7, excluding terminally differentiated effector memory CD45RA+ cells. None of the donors, who were healthy HIV-negative adults, had recently had acute infections or vaccinations. Worth noting for this clone: Its antigen is currently unknown.

Study outcomes and limitations: The study's rarefaction showed incomplete sorted-subset sequencing despite large depth.

The sample consisted of naive CD8+ T cells sorted from blood. The chain joins TRBV19 to TRBJ2-7; no definite D call. This TCR came from a man aged 18 to 30 in good health. CDR3 in DNA: TGTGCCAGTAGTATAGACGGTGAAACCCTCCAGTACTTC. This translates into CASSIDGETLQYF.